This T cell receptor (beta chain) was sequenced in a study of blood T cells in healthy people across ages. Study-wide results and caveats: The CMV status of each donor remained undetermined, and this could have confounded shifts in expanded clonotypes. TCR beta diversity correlated strongly with naive T cell percentage.

CDR1 MDHEN and CDR2 SYDVKM come from the germline V gene. The CDR3 has 15 residues. Trimming removed 4 bases from V and 5 bases from J, with 17 bases in between. As to this clonotype: Its target is not known.

A sample-barcoded 5' primer and a J-beta primer mix were used in a second PCR of about 7 to 12 cycles. Every cDNA molecule bore a tag from a template-switch adaptor containing 12 random nucleotides. Each CDR3 protein is one row after TCRdb ran MiXCR on the 5' RACE reads. The top ten clones hold 30% to 35% of a sample with some 640,000 distinct CDR3 sequences, around 49% of them seen once. The rearrangement joins TRBV28 to TRBJ1-2; D possibly corresponds to TRBD1 (6 bases). Sample: blood. The source of this sequence is a woman aged 60-75 years in good health. CDR3 sequence: CASSSHGGRGYGYTF. CDR3 nucleotide sequence: TGTGCCAGCAGTTCTCACGGGGGGCGCGGTTATGGCTACACCTTC.